This TCR beta chain was retrieved from a study of T cells in Graves' hyperthyroidism and ophthalmopathy. Overall study context: Peripheral blood was obtained at initial diagnosis, preceding any treatment. Study observations and caveats: In the blood, most expanded thyroid clonotypes above 0.001 appeared as well.

The CDR3 regions of TCR beta were amplified from RNA transcripts. The TCR CDR3 was amplified in a first-round RT-PCR using the HTBI primer set. MiXCR was run by TCRdb on the multiplex PCR reads, yielding one entry per CDR3 protein. The table records a few hundred thousand distinct CDR3 sequences, roughly 19% of them present only once. Regarding this clonotype: The antigen is unknown.

CDR1 is MNHEY, CDR2 SMNVEV, per germline (reference sequence). The CDR3 is made up of 14 amino acids. V was cut by 5 bases and J by 10 bases, with 18 bases left in between. This rearrangement joins TRBV27 to TRBJ2-1, with D tentatively TRBD1 or TRBD2 (5 bases each). This TCR was recovered from a middle-aged man with Graves' ophthalmopathy. The specimen sequenced was blood. CDR3 DNA: TGTGCCAGCAGTCCCTCGGGGACGGCCGGCGAGCAGTTCTTC. Translating it yields CASSPSGTAGEQFF.